This entry features one TCR beta chain sequence. Its antigen is not identified. This sample was included in a study of vaccination effects on CD4 cells after COVID-19. Clones were read by immunoSEQ multiplex PCR, and TCRdb kept only the in-frame ones, dropping some. The table includes approximately 50,000 clones, just under 80% detected once. Prior to sequencing, the ViraFEST assay stimulated PBMC with viral peptide pools, which expanded the antigen-specific CD4+ T cells. On day 10 of culture, CD4+ T cells were separated out. Recipients of the vaccine had no prior SARS-CoV-2 infection and negative nucleocapsid antibodies. The V end lost 5 bases, the J end lost 3 bases, and 7 bases lay between the germline ends. The CDR3 loop spans 12 amino acids.

The source of this sequence is a human donor who received a COVID-19 vaccine. The input for sequencing was CD4+ T cells from PBMCs cultured with HCoV-OC43 spike peptides, taken before COVID-19 vaccination. The subset was: HCoV-OC43 spike overlapping peptide pool stimulation. The rearrangement links TRBV12-3 or TRBV12-4 to TRBJ1-2; D uncertain. The CDR3 sequence is CASSTNYYGYTF. The CDR3 DNA is TGTGCCAGCAGTACAAACTACTATGGCTACACCTTC.